This passage covers 14 T cell receptor beta chains from one sample sequenced in a study of cytomegalovirus exposure and HLA in healthy donors. The PCR contained 60 Vbeta and 13 Jbeta primers. Clones were read by immunoSEQ multiplex PCR, and TCRdb kept only the in-frame ones, dropping some. Among tens of thousands of clones listed, about 72% were seen once. The sequencing input was PBMCs. These receptors were taken from a man aged 30 to 45 in good health and CMV-seronegative.

This rearrangement joins TRBV6-4 to TRBJ1-4; the match to TRBD1 covers 8 bases. With 3 bases clipped from V and 8 bases from J, the junction kept 5 bases outside the gene matches. This CDR3 is 14 amino acids long. CDR1 and CDR2 (germline): MRHNA, SNTAGT. The CDR3 nucleotides are TGTGCCAGCAGTGAGACAGGGGATAACGAAAAACTGTTTTTT. It yields the protein CASSETGDNEKLFF.

The rearrangement links TRBV2 to TRBJ2-1; the match to TRBD2 covers 12 bases. J was trimmed by 9 bases and V by 9 bases; bases with no gene match: 9. The germline V gene encodes CDR1 SNHLY and CDR2 FYNNEI. This CDR3 has 14 amino acids. The CDR3 loop reads CARTGGLAGGEQFF. CDR3 nucleotide sequence: TGTGCCAGGACTGGGGGACTAGCGGGCGGTGAGCAGTTCTTC.

There are a few counts of this clone. The chain uses TRBV7-3 and TRBJ1-1; unclear D gene. The CDR3 is 13 residues long. The ends were cut back, 3 bases at V and 0 bases at J, with 5 bases in the middle. Germline lookup yields CDR1 SGHTA and CDR2 FQGTGA. In DNA form, the CDR3 reads TGTGCCAGCAGCTTCGGGATGAACACTGAAGCTTTCTTT. Amino acid sequence: CASSFGMNTEAFF. The full variable domain, in which reference TRBV7-3 and TRBJ1-1 provide the parts outside the CDR3, is GAGVSQTPSNKVTEKGKYVELRCDPISGHTALYWYRQSLGQGPEFLIYFQGTGAADDSGLPNDRFFAVRPEGSVSTLKIQRTERGDSAVYLCASSFGMNTEAFFGQGTRLTVV.

The DNA for the CDR3 is TGCAGCGTTGAAGAGGGGTCGGGACAGGGGGCTCAAGATACGCAGTATTTT. Translating gives CSVEEGSGQGAQDTQYF. V and J are TRBV29-1 and TRBJ2-3; 12 bases match TRBD1. With 0 bases clipped from V and 5 bases from J, the junction kept 9 bases outside the gene matches. This CDR3 is 17 amino acids long. Germline V gene lookup returns CDR1 SQVTM and CDR2 ANQGSEA.

The sample holds a few counts of this clone. The chain employs TRBV6-4 and TRBJ2-3; TRBD2 agrees at 11 bases. The CDR3 length is 15 residues. J gave up 4 bases and V 0 bases, and 0 bases lay outside the gene matches. Germline CDR1 is MRHNA and CDR2 is SNTAGT. Written as DNA, the CDR3 is TGTGCCAGCAGTGACTCTAGCGGGGGGGCAGATACGCAGTATTTT. It encodes CASSDSSGGADTQYF.

The chain has TRBV28 and TRBJ2-2; 9 nucleotides match TRBD1. The CDR3 spans 14 residues. Germline values: CDR1 MDHEN, CDR2 SYDVKM. V was clipped by 10 bases and J by 4 bases; unmatched bases: 7. CDR3 in amino acids: CATAGQGGTGELFF. CDR3 coding DNA: TGTGCCACTGCGGGACAGGGTGGCACCGGGGAGCTGTTTTTT.

V usage is TRBV5-8 and J usage is TRBJ2-7; 10 positions agree with TRBD2. The junction had 15 bases not matched to a gene; V was cut back by 3 bases and J by 3 bases. Per the germline V gene, CDR1 is SGHTS and CDR2 is YDEGEE. CDR3 length equals 18 residues. The CDR3 protein is CASSSPVAGGHHIYEQYF. The DNA for the CDR3 is TGTGCCAGCAGCTCGCCGGTAGCGGGAGGTCATCACATCTACGAGCAGTACTTC.

Only a few counts were recorded for this clone. The chain is built from TRBV4-1 and TRBJ1-1; no definite D call. Looked up from germline, CDR1 is MGHRA and CDR2 is YSYEKL. This CDR3 has 15 residues. The V end was cut by 2 bases, the J end by 4 bases, with 14 bases between. The chain's CDR3 is CASSQTWAYGTEAFF. For the CDR3, the DNA is TGCGCCAGCAGCCAAACGTGGGCGTACGGCACTGAAGCTTTCTTT.

V usage is TRBV7-2 and J usage is TRBJ2-3; 11 nucleotides line up with TRBD2. The CDR3 consists of 16 residues. Germline lookup yields CDR1 SGHTA and CDR2 FQGNSA. V trimming: 4 bases; J trimming: 2 bases; junction bases outside the gene matches: 5. The CDR3 nucleotides are TGTGCCAGCAGCTCCCTAGCGGGGGGCTACACAGATACGCAGTATTTT. Translated: CASSSLAGGYTDTQYF.

The genes are TRBV29-1 and TRBJ2-5, with D tentatively TRBD1 (6 bases). Germline CDR1 SQVTM, CDR2 ANQGSEA. The CDR3 runs 13 residues. Trimming took 5 bases from V and 5 from J, leaving 15 bases between them. The CDR3 region is CSVILGAGETQYF. In DNA, the CDR3 is TGCAGCGTTATCTTGGGGGCAGGGGAGACCCAGTACTTC. Full variable domain (missing parts from reference TRBV29-1 and TRBJ2-5): SAVISQKPSRDICQRGTSLTIQCQVDSQVTMMFWYRQQPGQSLTLIATANQGSEATYESGFVIDKFPISRPNLTFSTLTVSNMSPEDSSIYLCSVILGAGETQYFGPGTRLLVL.

The chain couples TRBV10-3 to TRBJ2-2, with D possibly TRBD1 on 6 matching bases. The germline CDR1 and CDR2 sequences are ENHRY and SYGVKD. The CDR3 consists of 16 residues. V was shortened by 7 bases and J by 4 bases, with 19 bases between the two germline ends. The CDR3 protein is CAINAEQSRGTGELFF. The CDR3 DNA follows: TGTGCCATCAACGCAGAACAAAGCAGGGGCACCGGGGAGCTGTTTTTT.

V is TRBV7-9 and J is TRBJ2-1; 14 positions match TRBD2. The V and J ends lost 1 base and 7 bases, in that order; junction bases with no gene match: 0. Germline V lookup: CDR1 SEHNR, CDR2 FQNEAQ (reference sequence). The CDR3 extends over 15 amino acids. The CDR3 coding sequence is TGTGCCAGCAGCTTAGGACTAGCGGGGGGGAATGAGCAGTTCTTC. Amino acid sequence: CASSLGLAGGNEQFF.

The genes are TRBV7-9 and TRBJ2-7, with D possibly TRBD2 on 6 matching bases. This CDR3 has 15 amino acids. Trimming left V 2 bases short and J 3 bases short, with 14 bases between. Germline CDR1 is SEHNR and CDR2 is FQNEAQ (reference sequence). DNA for the CDR3: TGTGCCAGCAGCTTAAGTTTTGGAGGGTACTACGAGCAGTACTTC. It translates to CASSLSFGGYYEQYF.

The rearrangement joins TRBV6-1 to TRBJ1-2; TRBD1 might be the D (5 bases). Trimming took 3 bases from V and 0 from J, leaving 5 bases between them. This CDR3 comprises 13 residues. Per the germline V gene, CDR1 is MNHNS and CDR2 is SASEGT. This CDR3 is CASSETANYGYTF. The CDR3 nucleotides are TGTGCCAGCAGTGAGACAGCTAACTATGGCTACACCTTC.